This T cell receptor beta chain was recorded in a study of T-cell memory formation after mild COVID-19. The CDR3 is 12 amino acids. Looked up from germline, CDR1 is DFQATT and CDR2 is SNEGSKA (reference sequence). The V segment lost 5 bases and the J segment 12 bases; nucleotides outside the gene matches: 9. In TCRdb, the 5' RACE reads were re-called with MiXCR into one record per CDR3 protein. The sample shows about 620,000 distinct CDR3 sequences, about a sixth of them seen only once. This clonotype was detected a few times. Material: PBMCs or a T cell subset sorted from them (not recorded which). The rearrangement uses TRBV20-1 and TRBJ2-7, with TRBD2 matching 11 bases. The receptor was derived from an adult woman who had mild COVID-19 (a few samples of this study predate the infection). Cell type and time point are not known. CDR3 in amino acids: CSAPITSGRLYF. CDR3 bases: TGCAGTGCTCCCATCACTAGCGGGAGATTGTACTTC.